The TCR beta chain described here comes from a study of control samples from healthy donors and cancer patients. Sequencing used immunoSEQ multiplex PCR; TCRdb keeps in-frame clones, though not all of them. The profile shows 350,000 to 450,000 clones, around 90% of them singletons. The CDR3 is made up of 12 amino acids. The clonotype was recovered from a man in his forties with head and neck cancer. The gene calls are TRBV21-1 and TRBJ2-5. TRBV21-1 has pseudogene status. What was sequenced was PBMCs. The DNA of the CDR3 is TGTGCCAGCACCGGGCCCCAAGAGACCCAGTACTTC. It encodes CASTGPQETQYF.